The 24 T cell receptor beta chains in this list originate from one sample, sequenced in a study of CD8+CD57+ T cells in acquired aplastic anemia. TCR beta VDJ and CDR3 profiles were obtained from a genomic DNA template. TCRdb processed the reads anew with MiXCR; each CDR3 protein has one entry. Of about 170,000 distinct CDR3 sequences listed, roughly 48% are singletons. Whoever was chosen for sequencing had shown CD8+CD57+ cell expansion by flow cytometry. Sample: sorted CD4+, CD8+, or CD8+CD57+ T cells (not recorded which) from PBMCs. These receptors originate from a human donor with aplastic anemia.

This clonotype was observed once. The chain links TRBV4-1 to TRBJ2-5; 10 nucleotides line up with TRBD2. This CDR3 comprises 15 residues. The ends lost 8 bases at V and 2 bases at J; junction bases unmatched: 8. CDR1 MGHRA and CDR2 YSYEKL come from the germline V gene. The CDR3 is CASRLAGGRQETQYF. CDR3 nucleotide sequence: TGCGCCAGCCGATTAGCGGGGGGAAGGCAAGAGACCCAGTACTTC.

This clonotype came up a few times. Given a much more abundant clone one base away, this may be a read error. This chain connects TRBV12-3 or TRBV12-4 to TRBJ2-7, with unresolved D. The CDR3 contains 12 residues. DNA for the CDR3: TGTGCCTGCAGTTTCGACCAGAGCCGGCAGTACTTC. The encoded protein is CACSFDQSRQYF.

This rearrangement joins TRBV20-1 to TRBJ1-1; D uncertain. CDR1 is DFQATT, CDR2 SNEGSKA, per germline (reference sequence). Trimming stripped 5 bases from V and 8 bases from J, with 12 bases between. The CDR3 contains 11 residues. The CDR3 DNA follows: TGCAGTGCTGATGGGAAATCAGAAGCTTTCTTT. Amino acids: CSADGKSEAFF.

This clonotype was picked up many times. The chain has TRBV5-1 and TRBJ1-6; possibly TRBD1 for D (5 bases). With 0 bases removed from V and 6 bases from J, the gap between germline ends came to 10 bases. The CDR3 loop spans 15 amino acids. In germline, CDR1 is SGHRS, CDR2 YFSETQ. The CDR3 spells CASSLDGGFNSPLHF. Here the CDR3 DNA reads TGCGCCAGCAGCTTGGACGGGGGTTTTAATTCACCCCTCCACTTT.

This clonotype was counted at least ten times. The chain uses TRBV20-1 and TRBJ1-6; D ambiguous. The V end lost 6 bases, the J end lost 7 bases, and 19 bases lay between the germline ends. CDR1 is DFQATT, CDR2 SNEGSKA, per germline (reference sequence). The CDR3 spans 15 residues. CDR3 residues: CSAPTASDSNSPLHF. CDR3 coding DNA: TGCAGTGCCCCCACGGCGTCTGACTCAAATTCACCCCTCCACTTT.

This clonotype has ten or more counts. This chain connects TRBV19 to TRBJ2-4; perhaps D is TRBD1 or TRBD2 (5 bases each). V lost 3 bases, J lost 6 bases, and 12 bases lay in between. This CDR3 is 14 amino acids long. From germline, CDR1 is LNHDA and CDR2 SQIVND (reference sequence). The CDR3 nucleotides read TGTGCCAGTAGTATCCCCCTCGGGGCAAACATTCAGTACTTC. This encodes CASSIPLGANIQYF.

In this sample, this clonotype turned up once. The chain is built from TRBV5-8 and TRBJ2-3, with D tentatively TRBD2 (6 bases). Trimming stripped 3 bases from V and 1 base from J, with 9 bases between. The CDR3 loop spans 14 amino acids. The V gene's germline CDR1 is SGHTS and CDR2 YDEGEE. CDR3 DNA sequence: TGTGCCAGCAGCTCAGGAGGGGGCACAGATACGCAGTATTTT. It specifies CASSSGGGTDTQYF.

The genes are TRBV2 and TRBJ2-7, with TRBD1 matching over 8 bases. V lost 3 bases to trimming and J lost 6 bases; unmatched junction nucleotides: 4. The CDR3 is 13 amino acids. CDR1 is SNHLY and CDR2 is FYNNEI in the germline V gene. The CDR3 spells CASSEDRVVEQYF. The CDR3, as DNA: TGTGCCAGCAGTGAGGACAGGGTTGTCGAGCAGTACTTC. The variable domain in full, completed from reference TRBV2 and TRBJ2-7, reads EPEVTQTPSHQVTQMGQEVILRCVPISNHLYFYWYRQILGQKVEFLVSFYNNEISEKSEIFDDQFSVERPDGSNFTLKIRSTKLEDSAMYFCASSEDRVVEQYFGPGTRLTVT.

This clonotype was found a few times. The J gene is TRBJ1-1, the V gene TRBV5-6; the D is unclear. The ends were cut back, 4 bases at V and 1 base at J, with 11 bases in the middle. CDR1 and CDR2 from the germline V gene are SGHDT and YYEEEE. The CDR3 is 14 residues long. The CDR3 bases are TGTGCCAGCAGCCTGAGGCACCCGAACACTGAAGCTTTCTTT. Translation: CASSLRHPNTEAFF.

This chain connects TRBV19 to TRBJ1-1, with D tentatively TRBD1 (5 bases). This CDR3 contains 13 residues. V lost 4 bases and J 3 bases, leaving 9 bases between the germline ends. Germline V CDR1 and CDR2: LNHDA, SQIVND (reference sequence). CDR3 sequence: CASSSGGYTEAFF. The CDR3 nucleotides read TGTGCCAGTAGTAGCGGGGGATACACTGAAGCTTTCTTT.

V gene TRBV20-1 combines with J gene TRBJ2-5, with D possibly matching TRBD2 (6 bases). CDR1 and CDR2 (germline): DFQATT, SNEGSKA (reference sequence). V was shortened by 6 bases and J by 5 bases, with 25 bases between the two germline ends. The CDR3 consists of 16 residues. CDR3 nucleotide sequence: TGCAGTGCGAGGGACCTCCCCGGGACTCCCCTGGAGACCCAGTACTTC. Translated: CSARDLPGTPLETQYF.

The table lists this clonotype with a count of one. The chain links TRBV7-8 to TRBJ2-2; D remains ambiguous. The CDR3 totals 12 residues. V dropped 6 bases and J dropped 6 bases, with 8 bases sitting between them. CDR1 is SGHVS, CDR2 FQNEAQ, per germline. The CDR3 region is CASSPFSGELFF. The CDR3 DNA reads as TGTGCCAGCAGTCCTTTCTCCGGGGAGCTGTTTTTT. The full variable domain, with the rest looked up from reference TRBV7-8 and TRBJ2-2, is GAGVSQSPRYKVAKRGQDVALRCDPISGHVSLFWYQQALGQGPEFLTYFQNEAQLDKSGLPSDRFFAERPEGSVSTLKIQRTQQEDSAVYLCASSPFSGELFFGEGSRLTVL.

The rearrangement joins TRBV10-3 to TRBJ2-2; 8 nucleotides match TRBD2. This CDR3 has 15 residues. The germline CDR1 and CDR2 sequences are ENHRY and SYGVKD. V was pared by 0 bases and J by 5 bases, with 2 bases of the junction left unmatched. The CDR3 sequence: CAISESTGGTGELFF. In DNA, the CDR3 is TGTGCCATCAGTGAGTCGACGGGGGGGACCGGGGAGCTGTTTTTT.

Worth noting for this clonotype: A much bigger clone sits one base away, suggesting this may be a read error. V usage is TRBV7-9 and J usage is TRBJ2-1, with unresolved D. The CDR3 is made up of 12 amino acids. The germline gives CDR1 SEHNR, CDR2 FQNEAQ (reference sequence). The CDR3 nucleotides read TGTGCCGGCAGCCCCAGCCGGGCCTCCCGGTTCTTC. Translating gives CAGSPSRASRFF.

The sample holds many counts of this clonotype. The V gene is TRBV7-2, the J gene TRBJ2-5, with D unclear. The CDR3 is 13 amino acids. CDR1 and CDR2 (germline): SGHTA, FQGNSA. Trimming took off 3 bases at V and 6 bases at J, with 11 bases between the two ends. The CDR3 reads CASSFIGAKTQYF. DNA for the CDR3: TGTGCCAGCAGCTTCATAGGTGCCAAGACCCAGTACTTC.

This clonotype has ten or more counts. The genes are TRBV6-2 or TRBV6-3 and TRBJ1-2, with TRBD1 matching 7 bases. V gave up 0 bases and J gave up 4 bases; unmatched junction bases: 8. Germline assignment: CDR1 MNHEY and CDR2 SVGEGT. The CDR3 covers 16 residues. This CDR3 reads CASSYSSRQGPYGYTF. CDR3 sequence (DNA): TGTGCCAGCAGTTACTCGAGTAGACAGGGCCCCTATGGCTACACCTTC.

This clonotype was recorded at least ten times. V gene TRBV6-2 or TRBV6-3 combines with J gene TRBJ2-1; a weak D match, TRBD2 (6 bases). The CDR3 consists of 18 residues. With 2 bases removed from V and 6 bases from J, the gap between germline ends came to 23 bases. The germline CDR1 and CDR2 sequences are MNHEY and SVGEGT. CDR3 DNA: TGTGCCAGCAGTTACCTTGTCTTGGGGCGGGACCTGAGCAATGAGCAGTTCTTC. Translated, it gives CASSYLVLGRDLSNEQFF.

V usage is TRBV30 and J usage is TRBJ1-6, with D unresolved. The CDR3 loop spans 14 amino acids. The V gene lost 2 bases and the J gene lost 3 bases, with 8 bases spanning the gap. From germline, CDR1 is GTSNPN and CDR2 SVGIG (reference sequence). The CDR3 loop reads CAWSKFSYNSPLHF. As DNA, the CDR3 is TGTGCCTGGAGTAAATTTAGCTATAATTCACCCCTCCACTTT.

This clonotype was recorded at least ten times. The chain uses TRBV9 and TRBJ2-7, with D perhaps matching TRBD2 (6 bases). Germline V lookup: CDR1 SGDLS, CDR2 YYNGEE. V lost 2 bases and J lost 7, with 13 bases in between. The CDR3 consists of 13 residues. CDR3 bases: TGTGCCAGCAGCGTGGAGGGGCAGCGTGAGCAGTACTTC. Protein sequence: CASSVEGQREQYF.

This clonotype was observed a few times. The V gene is TRBV24-1, the J gene TRBJ2-3; D is ambiguous. Germline V CDR1 and CDR2: KGHDR, SFDVKD. V lost 4 bases and J lost 2, with 6 bases in between. This CDR3 has 13 residues. Written as DNA, the CDR3 is TGTGCCACCAGTGAACACTACACAGATACGCAGTATTTT. Amino acids: CATSEHYTDTQYF.

This clonotype was found many times. The rearrangement joins TRBV12-3 or TRBV12-4 to TRBJ1-1; no clear D. The V end lost 2 bases, the J end lost 6 bases, and 7 bases lay between the germline ends. The CDR3 has 12 amino acids. In DNA form, the CDR3 reads TGTGCCAGCAGTTTATGGGATGCTGAAGCTTTCTTT. This sequence encodes CASSLWDAEAFF.

This chain joins TRBV20-1 and TRBJ2-2, with 12 positions matching TRBD2. The J segment lost 7 bases and the V segment lost 5 bases, leaving 14 bases of the junction unmatched. The CDR3 has 17 residues. CDR1 is DFQATT and CDR2 is SNEGSKA in the germline V gene (reference sequence). This chain's CDR3 is CSAPYRRLAGEGGELFF. In DNA, the CDR3 is TGCAGTGCTCCGTACCGAAGACTAGCGGGAGAGGGCGGGGAGCTGTTTTTT.

The chain couples TRBV6-1 to TRBJ2-7; D possibly matches TRBD1 or TRBD2 (5 bases each). From germline, CDR1 is MNHNS and CDR2 SASEGT. The ends were cut back, 8 bases at V and 3 bases at J, with 14 bases in the middle. The CDR3 length is 13 residues. The CDR3 is CASLRDGIYEQYF. CDR3 in DNA: TGTGCCAGCCTCAGGGACGGGATCTACGAGCAGTACTTC.

V gene TRBV7-9 combines with J gene TRBJ2-1; D is undetermined. CDR1 and CDR2 (germline): SEHNR, FQNEAQ (reference sequence). The CDR3 totals 12 residues. V was pared by 3 bases and J by 5 bases, with 5 bases between. CDR3 coding DNA: TGTGCCAGCAGCTTCCCCGACAATGAGCAGTTCTTC. Translating gives CASSFPDNEQFF.